This is a list of T cell receptor beta chains from one sample in a study of blood T cell repertoires in COVID-19. Method: immunoSEQ multiplex PCR; TCRdb's copy keeps in-frame clones and lacks some. The sample comprises fewer than 200,000 clones, 89% of which are singletons, and approximately 2% rests with the top ten. Source material: peripheral blood. All receptors come from a man between 18 and 29 years old who had recovered from COVID-19. Both conserved end residues are part of each CDR3. Fields, in order: clone size, J gene, D gene, V gene, CDR3 DNA, CDR3 protein. A D gene is named only where the DNA matches it firmly. Clone size, where shown, is once, few, many, or a class for clones that have expanded.

few | TRBJ2-2 | . | TRBV5-1 | TGCGCCAGCCGCAGGAGGGGCAGGGACACCGGGGAGCTGTTTTTT | CASRRRGRDTGELFF
. | TRBJ2-5 | TRBD2 | TRBV19 | TGTGCCAGTAGTATCGGGGGGAACCAAGAGACCCAGTACTTC | CASSIGGNQETQYF
. | TRBJ1-2 | . | TRBV28 | TGTGCCAGCAGCCGAGATAGGGGGGGTTATGGCTACACCTTC | CASSRDRGGYGYTF
. | TRBJ2-1 | . | TRBV7-6 | TGTGCCAGCAGCCCGGGACACGGACCCTACAATGAGCAGTTCTTC | CASSPGHGPYNEQFF
. | TRBJ2-2 | . | TRBV4-3 | TGCGCCAGCAGCCAAGGAACGTTTGGGGGCCTCGGGGAGCTGTTTTTT | CASSQGTFGGLGELFF
. | TRBJ1-3 | . | TRBV2 | TGTGCCAGCACCCTAGGCGGTTCGAAAGGAAACACCATATATTTT | CASTLGGSKGNTIYF
. | TRBJ2-3 | . | TRBV5-1 | TGCGCCAGCAGCTTTGTTGGAGGAATCTCAGATACGCAGTATTTT | CASSFVGGISDTQYF
. | TRBJ2-7 | TRBD2 | TRBV28 | TGTGCCAGCAGTCACGGTGGGACTAGGGCTGGTGAGCAGTACTTC | CASSHGGTRAGEQYF
. | TRBJ1-6 | . | TRBV3-1/TRBV3-2 | TGTGCCAGCAGCCAAGATGCGAGGCTTTTGGGTTCACCCCTCCACTTT | CASSQDARLLGSPLHF
. | TRBJ2-7 | TRBD1 | TRBV28 | TGTGCCAGCAAGGGACAGGGGTCAGTTGTTCTCTCGTCGGACGAGCAGTACTTC | CASKGQGSVVLSSDEQYF